This TCR beta chain was found in a study of blood T cell repertoires in COVID-19. Repertoires were generated with immunoSEQ multiplex PCR, while TCRdb's copy carries only in-frame clones and drops some. This sample carries 55,000 to 80,000 clones, approximately 78% of them seen once, and the ten largest clones take around a tenth. The CDR3 is 17 residues long. V lost 5 bases and J lost 5; bases outside the gene matches: 17. CDR1 and CDR2 (germline): SGHTA, FQGNSA. Sequencing input: peripheral blood. The chain links TRBV7-2 to TRBJ2-5; 7 bases are shared with TRBD2. The receptor was derived from a human donor in a cohort sampled during active COVID-19. This CDR3 reads CASSRLGAGVIYETQYF. The CDR3 DNA reads TGTGCCAGCAGCCGTTTAGGGGCGGGAGTGATCTACGAGACCCAGTACTTC.